The 24 T cell receptor beta chains presented below share a single source sample, sequenced in a study of T cells after posttransplantation cyclophosphamide. Libraries were prepared by immunoSEQ multiplex PCR; TCRdb keeps only in-frame clonotypes and omits some of them. The table includes tens of thousands of clones, around 93% detected once. Sequenced: PBMCs. Every receptor here comes from a woman in her twenties or thirties in good health and a related stem cell transplant donor.

The rearrangement uses TRBV7-2 and TRBJ2-7, with a tentative D call TRBD2 (5 bases). CDR1 and CDR2 from the germline V gene are SGHTA and FQGNSA. The CDR3 is made up of 15 amino acids. Trimming cost V 2 bases and J 2 bases, with 13 bases left between them. CDR3 residues: CASSLRGQATYEQYF. DNA of the CDR3: TGTGCCAGCAGCTTAAGAGGGCAGGCTACCTACGAGCAGTACTTC.

The chain combines TRBV7-2 with TRBJ2-1, with 10 bases aligning to TRBD2. Germline CDR1 and CDR2: SGHTA and FQGNSA. This CDR3 is built from 14 residues. After removal of 8 bases from V and 7 bases from J, the junction contained 8 bases not matched to a gene. In DNA form, the CDR3 reads TGTGCCAGCGCCCTTAGCGGGGGGCGGAATGAGCAGTTCTTC. This translates into CASALSGGRNEQFF.

The gene calls are TRBV5-6 and TRBJ2-1, with 11 bases matching TRBD2. V shed 4 bases, J shed 4 bases, and the junction held 7 bases outside the gene matches. Germline V CDR1 and CDR2: SGHDT, YYEEEE. CDR3 length: 16 amino acids. CDR3 residues: CASSVTGTSGYNEQFF. The CDR3 region has the DNA TGTGCCAGCAGCGTAACCGGGACTAGCGGATACAATGAGCAGTTCTTC. Full variable domain (rest looked up from reference TRBV5-6 and TRBJ2-1): DAGVTQSPTHLIKTRGQQVTLRCSPKSGHDTVSWYQQALGQGPQFIFQYYEEEERQRGNFPDRFSGHQFPNYSSELNVNALLLGDSALYLCASSVTGTSGYNEQFFGPGTRLTVL.

This clone came up a few times. The rearrangement joins TRBV19 to TRBJ1-5; a possible D gene is TRBD1 (6 bases). V shed 9 bases and J shed 3 bases, with 12 bases lying between them. CDR1 LNHDA and CDR2 SQIVND come from the germline V gene (reference sequence). This CDR3 is 13 amino acids long. Here the CDR3 DNA reads TGTGCCAGCCTGGGACACAACAATCAGCCCCAGCATTTT. Translating it yields CASLGHNNQPQHF.

V and J are TRBV10-3 and TRBJ2-5; 14 nucleotides line up with TRBD2. The length of the CDR3 is 17 residues. Germline-derived CDR1 and CDR2 are ENHRY and SYGVKD. V shed 7 bases, J shed 5 bases, and the junction held 12 bases outside the gene matches. This CDR3 reads CAINNGLAGGLGETQYF. CDR3 sequence (DNA): TGTGCCATCAACAACGGACTAGCGGGGGGCTTAGGGGAGACCCAGTACTTC.

The V call is TRBV5-1, the J call TRBJ2-5; D may be TRBD1 (6 bases). The CDR3 consists of 13 residues. Trimming shortened V by 4 bases and J by 8 bases, and 15 bases separated the two germline ends. Germline V gene data show CDR1 as SGHRS and CDR2 as YFSETQ. Here the CDR3 DNA reads TGCGCCAGCAGCGGAGAACAGGGCACAACCCAGTACTTC. Translation: CASSGEQGTTQYF.

V gene TRBV7-2 combines with J gene TRBJ1-3; D is undetermined. The germline V and J ends were trimmed by 1 base and 3 bases, with 4 bases remaining between them. Per the germline V gene, CDR1 is SGHTA and CDR2 is FQGNSA. The CDR3 extends over 13 amino acids. The CDR3 reads CASSLDYGNTIYF. The DNA of the CDR3 is TGTGCCAGCAGCTTAGATTATGGAAACACCATATATTTT.

V gene TRBV6-1 combines with J gene TRBJ1-1; D not resolved. The CDR3 length is 13 residues. Germline lookup yields CDR1 MNHNS and CDR2 SASEGT. Deletions cut 7 bases from V and 1 base from J, with 10 bases between. The DNA of the CDR3 is TGTGCCAGCACTGGACGGGAGAACACTGAAGCTTTCTTT. It yields the protein CASTGRENTEAFF.

The chain links TRBV7-9 to TRBJ2-7; tentatively, D is TRBD1 (6 bases). Germline-derived CDR1 and CDR2 are SEHNR and FQNEAQ (reference sequence). The CDR3 is 14 residues long. Deletions cut 9 bases from V and 2 bases from J, with 17 bases between. The CDR3 loop is CARELWGLAYEQYF. The CDR3 nucleotides read TGTGCCAGAGAGCTATGGGGGCTCGCCTACGAGCAGTACTTC.

The gene calls are TRBV5-6 and TRBJ1-2; TRBD1 matches 9 bases. There are 17 residues in the CDR3. Germline values: CDR1 SGHDT, CDR2 YYEEEE. The V and J ends lost 2 bases and 5 bases, in that order; junction bases with no gene match: 13. DNA of the CDR3: TGTGCCAGCAGCTTCGGAACAGGGGGCGCGGCGGGATATGGCTACACCTTC. It encodes CASSFGTGGAAGYGYTF.

This chain uses TRBV7-9 with TRBJ2-2; a possible D gene is TRBD2 (5 bases). The germline gives CDR1 SEHNR, CDR2 FQNEAQ (reference sequence). This CDR3 contains 13 residues. Trimming took off 5 bases at V and 6 bases at J, with 10 bases between the two ends. The chain's CDR3 is CASSPAGPGELFF. CDR3 nucleotides: TGTGCCAGCAGCCCCGCGGGTCCCGGGGAGCTGTTTTTT.

The chain recombines TRBV5-1 with TRBJ1-1; 9 bases map to TRBD1. The germline V gene has CDR1 SGHRS and CDR2 YFSETQ. J lost 5 bases, V lost 3 bases, and 8 bases had no gene match. This CDR3 has 15 amino acids. Here the CDR3 reads CASSWGTGSNTEAFF. CDR3 DNA: TGCGCCAGCAGCTGGGGGACAGGGAGTAATACTGAAGCTTTCTTT.

Only one count was recorded for this clone. The V gene is TRBV28, the J gene TRBJ1-1; D might be TRBD1 (5 bases). Germline CDR1 reads MDHEN; CDR2 reads SYDVKM. The CDR3 is made up of 13 amino acids. The germline V and J ends were trimmed by 3 bases and 3 bases, with 8 bases remaining between them. The CDR3, as DNA: TGTGCCAGCAGTTTCAGGGCCTACACTGAAGCTTTCTTT. Amino acid sequence: CASSFRAYTEAFF.

The table lists this clone with a count of one. The CDR3 sequence: CAIRGTNSSPLHF. DNA of the CDR3: TGTGCCATACGGGGGACCAATAGTTCACCCCTCCACTTT. The rearrangement links TRBV10-3 to TRBJ1-6; maybe TRBD1 (5 bases). Trimming stripped 9 bases from V and 9 bases from J, with 15 bases between. The CDR3 extends over 13 amino acids. Per the germline V gene, CDR1 is ENHRY and CDR2 is SYGVKD.

The rearrangement links TRBV6-4 to TRBJ1-2; a possible D gene is TRBD1 (5 bases). V was pared by 0 bases and J by 7 bases, with 15 bases between. Germline loops: CDR1 MRHNA, CDR2 SNTAGT. The CDR3 consists of 15 residues. CDR3 protein: CASSDSGDDVGGYTF. The CDR3 region has the DNA TGTGCCAGCAGTGACTCCGGGGACGACGTGGGTGGCTACACCTTC.

V is TRBV29-1 and J is TRBJ2-5, with D tentatively TRBD1 (5 bases). The CDR3 covers 14 residues. Trimming removed 3 bases from V and 5 bases from J, with 16 bases in between. CDR1 is SQVTM and CDR2 is ANQGSEA in the germline V gene. The CDR3 sequence is CSVESDSRWETQYF. The DNA of the CDR3 is TGCAGCGTTGAGAGTGACAGTCGGTGGGAGACCCAGTACTTC.

The gene calls are TRBV15 and TRBJ1-6; 7 bases are shared with TRBD1. The CDR3 is 15 amino acids. Germline CDR1 is LNHNV and CDR2 is YYDKDF (reference sequence). The trim removed 6 bases at V and 7 bases at J, leaving 9 bases unmatched. CDR3 DNA sequence: TGTGCCACCAGGGGACAGCGCCTGGGGAATTCACCCCTCCACTTT. Protein product: CATRGQRLGNSPLHF. The variable domain in full, completed from reference TRBV15 and TRBJ1-6, reads DAMVIQNPRYQVTQFGKPVTLSCSQTLNHNVMYWYQQKSSQAPKLLFHYYDKDFNNEADTPDNFQSRRPNTSFCFLDIRSPGLGDTAMYLCATRGQRLGNSPLHFGNGTRLTVT.

The rearrangement uses TRBV5-1 and TRBJ1-6, with D maybe TRBD1 (5 bases). The CDR3 is 14 residues long. CDR1 is SGHRS, CDR2 YFSETQ, per germline. V dropped 3 bases and J dropped 10 bases, with 14 bases sitting between them. This CDR3 reads CASSSTDSQSPLHF. The CDR3, as DNA: TGCGCCAGCAGCTCCACAGACAGTCAATCACCCCTCCACTTT.

The genes are TRBV27 and TRBJ1-1; D is uncertain. The germline gives CDR1 MNHEY, CDR2 SMNVEV (reference sequence). The CDR3 consists of 13 residues. Trimming stripped 2 bases from V and 1 base from J, with 5 bases between. CDR3 residues: CASSLTANTEAFF. The CDR3 DNA follows: TGTGCCAGCAGTTTAACGGCGAACACTGAAGCTTTCTTT.

V gene TRBV7-7 combines with J gene TRBJ2-5; 12 bases fit TRBD2. Unmatched junction bases numbered 9, after V lost 5 bases and J lost 2 bases. The CDR3 has 17 residues. CDR1 and CDR2 (germline): SSHAT, FNYEAQ (reference sequence). CDR3 amino acids: CASSPGTSGFVQETQYF. In DNA form, the CDR3 reads TGTGCCAGCAGCCCAGGGACTAGCGGGTTCGTACAAGAGACCCAGTACTTC.

This chain connects TRBV6-1 to TRBJ1-2, with D unclear. The CDR3 totals 14 residues. V was cut by 1 base and J by 4 bases, with 10 bases left in between. Germline values: CDR1 MNHNS, CDR2 SASEGT. The chain's CDR3 is CASSEVVERYGYTF. The CDR3 bases are TGTGCCAGCAGTGAAGTTGTGGAGCGCTATGGCTACACCTTC.

The chain links TRBV7-8 to TRBJ2-7, with TRBD1 identical over 11 bases. Trimming cost V 5 bases and J 7 bases; bases outside gene matches: 13. Looked up from germline, CDR1 is SGHVS and CDR2 is FQNEAQ. There are 16 residues in the CDR3. Here the CDR3 reads CASSTYRDRGSGEQYF. In nucleotides, the CDR3 is TGTGCCAGCAGCACATACCGGGACAGGGGGTCAGGGGAGCAGTACTTC.

The CDR3 region has the DNA TGTGCCAGCTCACCGCTAACTAGCGGGGGGTGGCCGCAAGAGACCCAGTACTTC. Protein sequence: CASSPLTSGGWPQETQYF. V gene TRBV18 combines with J gene TRBJ2-5; TRBD2 agrees at 12 bases. The CDR3 contains 18 residues. The germline V gene has CDR1 KGHSH and CDR2 LQKENI. With V trimmed by 3 bases and J by 2 bases, 10 bases remained unmatched.

The chain is built from TRBV5-1 and TRBJ1-6; 8 bases match TRBD1. The CDR3 extends over 15 amino acids. Per the germline V gene, CDR1 is SGHRS and CDR2 is YFSETQ. With 2 bases clipped from V and 7 bases from J, the junction kept 5 bases outside the gene matches. The CDR3, as DNA: TGCGCCAGCAGCTTTCAGGGGGCGTTGAATTCACCCCTCCACTTT. Translating gives CASSFQGALNSPLHF.